This T cell receptor (beta chain) originates from a study of tumor and adjacent non-tumor tissue in lung cancer. TCRbeta libraries were built with three rounds of nested PCR, modified from ARM-PCR. TCRdb fed the multiplex PCR reads into MiXCR, producing one record per CDR3 protein. The repertoire holds around 80,000 distinct CDR3 sequences, with roughly 80% as singletons. No cell sorting was done before RNA was extracted from the tissue. This non-tumor lung sample came from over 3 cm beyond the tumor edge. To note about this clonotype: It is likely a read error, because the conserved phenylalanine at the end of the CDR3 is missing.

The germline CDR1 and CDR2 sequences are SGHNT and YENEEA. This CDR3 has 16 amino acids. This TCR derives from a man aged 55 to 69 with non-small cell lung cancer. The source material was distant non-tumor lung tissue. This sequence joins TRBV11-3 and TRBJ1-2; perhaps TRBD1 as D (5 bases). This chain's CDR3 is CVSSSPTSGVNYGYTL. The CDR3 coding sequence is TGTGTCAGCAGCAGCCCGACCTCGGGGGTTAACTATGGCTACACCTTA.